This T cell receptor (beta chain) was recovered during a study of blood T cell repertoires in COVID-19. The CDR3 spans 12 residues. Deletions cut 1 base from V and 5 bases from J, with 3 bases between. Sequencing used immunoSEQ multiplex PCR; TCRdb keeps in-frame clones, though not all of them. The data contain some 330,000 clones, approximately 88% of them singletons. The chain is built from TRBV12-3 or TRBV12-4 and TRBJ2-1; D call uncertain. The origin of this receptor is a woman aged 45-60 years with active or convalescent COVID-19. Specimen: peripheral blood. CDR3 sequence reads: CASSLVDNEQFF. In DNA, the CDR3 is TGTGCCAGCAGTTTAGTCGACAATGAGCAGTTCTTC.